This TCR beta chain stems from a study of T cells after posttransplantation cyclophosphamide. Libraries were prepared by immunoSEQ multiplex PCR; TCRdb keeps only in-frame clonotypes and omits some of them. The table shows roughly 70,000 clones, with over 85% occurring only once. The CDR3 has 14 residues. V was pared by 2 bases and J by 5 bases, with 12 bases between. In germline, CDR1 is MNHNY, CDR2 SVGAGI (reference sequence). Overall study findings and caveats: TRB overlap between skin or GI tissue T cells and blood was limited. Later post-transplant blood repertoires were often dominated by donor CD8+ memory clones. Recipient CMV seropositivity and CMV reactivation strongly tracked TRB clonality.

Notes on this clone: Its matching antigen is unknown.

This clonotype originated in a woman aged 25 to 45 in good health and a related stem cell transplant donor. The chain combines TRBV6-6 with TRBJ1-1; the D is unclear. Sample: PBMCs. CDR3 protein: CASSYTRQWTEAFF. CDR3 nucleotide sequence: TGTGCCAGCAGTTACACCCGTCAGTGGACTGAAGCTTTCTTT.